This TCR beta chain was recorded in a study of shared clonotypes between healthy human individuals. The authors ran the assay at deep level. The data were produced by immunoSEQ multiplex PCR, yet TCRdb's version contains in-frame clones alone and is incomplete. The repertoire holds about 1.5 million clones, 98% seen once, with roughly 0.45% in the top ten. Germline V gene sequence: CDR1 MNHNY, CDR2 SVGAGI (reference sequence). The CDR3 contains 13 residues. V lost 8 bases to trimming and J lost 3 bases; unmatched junction nucleotides: 7. Study conclusions and caveats: Represented diversity, genetic and exposure-history alike, was limited by few donors. Rarefaction showed sorted-subset sequencing was incomplete despite large depth. Deeper or shallower sequencing was expected to change how clonotypes are shared among donors.

Notes on this clone: Antigen: not known.

The sequenced sample was naive CD4+ T cells sorted from blood. The subset denotes: CD45RA+ positively selected. This chain uses TRBV6-6 with TRBJ2-7; TRBD2 matches 7 bases. The TCR originated in a man aged 25-45 years in good health. The CDR3 reads CASGSTSSYEQYF. CDR3 in DNA: TGTGCCAGCGGGTCGACTAGCAGCTACGAGCAGTACTTC.